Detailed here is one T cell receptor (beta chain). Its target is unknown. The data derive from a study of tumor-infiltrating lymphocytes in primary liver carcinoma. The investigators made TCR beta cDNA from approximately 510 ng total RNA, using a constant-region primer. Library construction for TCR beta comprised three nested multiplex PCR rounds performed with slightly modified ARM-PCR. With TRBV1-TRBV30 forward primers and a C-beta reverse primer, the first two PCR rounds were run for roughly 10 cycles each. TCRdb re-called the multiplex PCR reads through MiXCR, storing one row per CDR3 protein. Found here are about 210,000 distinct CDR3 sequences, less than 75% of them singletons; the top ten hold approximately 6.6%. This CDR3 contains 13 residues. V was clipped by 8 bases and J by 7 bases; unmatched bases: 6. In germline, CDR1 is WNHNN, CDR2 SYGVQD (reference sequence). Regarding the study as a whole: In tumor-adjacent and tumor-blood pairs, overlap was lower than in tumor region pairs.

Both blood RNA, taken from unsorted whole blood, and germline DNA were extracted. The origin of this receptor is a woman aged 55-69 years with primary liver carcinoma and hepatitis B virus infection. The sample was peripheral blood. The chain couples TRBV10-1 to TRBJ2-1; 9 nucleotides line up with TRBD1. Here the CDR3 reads CASGTGQGNEQFF. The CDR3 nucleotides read TGCGCCAGCGGTACAGGACAGGGGAATGAGCAGTTCTTC.